This entry describes one T cell receptor (beta chain). A much larger clone lies one base from this, so it may be a read error. The CDR3 spans 13 residues. Germline CDR1 SGHTA, CDR2 FQGNSA. With 5 bases removed from V and 9 bases from J, the gap between germline ends came to 14 bases. These data originate in a study of T cells in Graves' hyperthyroidism and ophthalmopathy. The TCR beta CDR3 regions underwent amplification using RNA transcripts as the source. First-round RT-PCR targeting the TCR CDR3 was performed with the HTBI primer set. From the multiplex PCR reads, TCRdb called clonotypes with MiXCR, one entry per CDR3 protein. The sample holds hundreds of thousands of distinct CDR3 sequences, roughly 15% seen once.

This clonotype was sampled from a woman in her twenties or thirties with Graves' hyperthyroidism. The rearrangement joins TRBV7-2 to TRBJ2-1; TRBD1 might be the D (6 bases). The sample consisted of blood. CDR3 DNA: TGTGCCAGCAGCCCCCCTACGGACAGTGAGCAGTTCTTC. Translated, it gives CASSPPTDSEQFF.